This T cell receptor (beta chain) was observed in a study of shared clonotypes between healthy human individuals (TCRdb year 2020). Study-level background: The cohort included three men and a couple of women between 18 and 49 years of age. Libraries were prepared and TCR repertoires were sequenced by different laboratories using diverse techniques, in order to increase sequencing depth and limit assay-specific biases. For each donor, CD4 naive and CD4 memory were each run on three plates, CD8 naive on two plates, and CD8 memory on one plate. Each donor's leukapheresis produced roughly between roughly 0.85 and 10 billion PBMCs. To estimate repertoire size and how much clonotype sharing occurs between individuals, the study deeply sequenced the blood TCR repertoires of several healthy adults. General study outcomes and caveats: The genetic and exposure-history diversity represented was limited by the small number of donors. Clonotypes shared by all four sorted-subset donors showed higher generation probabilities than non-shared clonotypes. Even with the large sequencing depth, rarefaction of the sorted-subset datasets indicated that sequencing was incomplete. Naive subsets generally had larger estimated clonotype richness than memory subsets. Sampling was restricted to blood, and TCR repertoires in tissues likely differ from the TCR repertoires found in blood. Pairwise subsampling indicated that sequencing depth was expected to affect the degree of clonotype sharing among donors. Sharing across a few donors was observed for about 5% of naive CD4, under 4% of naive CD8, 2.3% of memory CD4, and roughly 0.4% of memory CD8 clonotypes.

Donors were healthy HIV-negative adults with no recently reported acute infections or vaccinations. All donors were Caucasian adults living in Nashville, Tennessee, USA. CD4+ T cells were enriched by magnetic negative selection; naive cells were then positively selected on CD45RA, and the negative fraction formed the memory subset. Blood was collected by leukapheresis, and PBMCs were isolated by Ficoll-Histopaque density gradient centrifugation and then cryopreserved in liquid nitrogen vapor phase. Analytical flow cytometry was used to check the purity and quantity of every magnetically sorted T cell population. Each sorted fraction had its genomic DNA isolated and then quantified by UV absorbance on a Nanodrop 2000c. V gives up 7 bases and J gives up 7 bases, and the segment between their germline ends measures 23 bases. From a lookup of the germline V gene (reference sequence), CDR1 and CDR2 are LNHDA and SQIVND. Its CDR3 holds 16 amino acids, cysteine through phenylalanine. Here the CDR3 DNA is all that survives: 48 bases in frame from base 1.

Using the deep immunoSEQ assay, multiplex PCR amplified TCR CDR3 regions from genomic DNA. Extracted genomic DNA from each cell subset was spread evenly across all wells of several immunoSEQ 96-well plates, with each plate serving as a replicate. Each replicate PCR for sorted subsets received about 0.2 ug genomic DNA, equal to about 30,000 T cell genomes. Purified libraries were measured with a Qubit 3.0 fluorometer, size-checked on a Bioanalyzer 2100, and measured again with the KAPA Library Quantification kit. Every immunoSEQ 96-well plate was sequenced on a dedicated single-read 150-cycle Illumina NextSeq 550 flow cell. The paper's data handling went like this. Because the immunoSEQ output included only junctional sequences and no quality scores, the filtering could not be the same as the filtering used for full-length reads. To assign V/J genes and CDR3, sequences were annotated against IMGT germline references using PyIR, a Python wrapper for IgBLAST v1.9. Reads were filtered out if the reads had weak V/J assignments (E-value above 1e-6), no CDR3, stop codons, out-of-frame junctions, or ambiguous translated residues. A V3J clonotype was defined by an identical inferred V gene, J gene, and CDR3 amino acid sequence. The percentage overlap between two repertoires was calculated by dividing the number of shared unique clonotypes by the size of the smaller repertoire. Repertoire richness was assessed with RTK rarefaction, the Chao1 estimator, and Recon v2.1 estimates of unobserved clonotypes. Generation probabilities were computed with OLGA for all TCRbeta clonotypes obtained by the gDNA method from several donors. Imported from immuneACCESS, the table was reduced by TCRdb to in-frame sequences with V and J called. These copies leave out some clones; in studies compared against another copy, an unresolved V gene accounts for under half, and the cause of the remainder is not known. The D gene and trimming were derived from the DNA, and the V and J assignments and clone size from that table. The sample data list around 2,000,000 clones, and roughly 94% of these were observed just once. The ten largest clones capture more than 0.1% of the sample.

As concerns this clone: Its target antigen remains unknown. Within one base of it there is no much larger clone, and no base qualities were kept.

The sequencing input was naive CD4+ T cells sorted from blood. The meaning of the sample's cell subset or site label: CD45RA+ positively selected. The chain was built from TRBV19 and TRBJ1-5; the D gene lacks a confident call. The TCR comes from a man between 18 and 35 years old in good health. This receptor has the CDR3 CASTPEVGFSRQPQHF. The DNA reads as follows: TGTGCCAGTACCCCAGAGGTGGGGTTTTCGCGCCAGCCCCAGCATTTT.